This T cell receptor beta chain was obtained from a study of regulatory T cells in long-lasting Graves disease. Findings and limits, study-wide: Persistent Graves' patients showed less TCR diversity than newly diagnosed patients showed. Favored gene segments in persistent disease were TRBV28, TRBJ1-2 and TRBJ2-5.

Time point noted: newly diagnosed GD, antithyroid drugs for less than 3 months. PBMC RNA was the source of the TCR library. Both iRepertoire HTBI primers and Arm-PCR of CDR3 regions were used to build the TCR beta libraries. In the original workflow: Analysis of the samples identified over 60 TRBV and 15 or so TRBJ segments. TCRdb fed the multiplex PCR reads into MiXCR, producing one record per CDR3 protein. What appears here as the V and J calls and clone size reflects TCRdb's work, not the paper's. The table includes about 220,000 distinct CDR3 sequences, approximately 19% detected once. This CDR3 is 14 amino acids long. Germline V lookup: CDR1 SGHDN, CDR2 FVKESK. V trimming: 5 bases; J trimming: 2 bases; junction bases outside the gene matches: 6. This clonotype was detected only a few times. Its target is not known. These data were also reused for a study on T cells in Graves' hyperthyroidism and ophthalmopathy. From that second work: The study used the HTBI primer set for a first-round RT-PCR of the TCR CDR3.

J is TRBJ2-7 and V is TRBV14; TRBD1 matches 7 bases. The clonotype comes from a woman aged 25 to 39 with Graves disease. This sample comprised peripheral blood mononuclear cells (PBMCs), obtained at new diagnosis, from a patient treated with antithyroid drugs. CDR3 in DNA: TGTGCCAGCAGCTTTGGGACAGCTCCCTACGAGCAGTACTTC. Translation gives CASSFGTAPYEQYF. The full variable domain, its missing parts supplied by reference TRBV14 and TRBJ2-7, is EAGVTQFPSHSVIEKGQTVTLRCDPISGHDNLYWYRRVMGKEIKFLLHFVKESKQDESGMPNNRFLAERTGGTYSTLKVQPAELEDSGVYFCASSFGTAPYEQYFGPGTRLTVT.